This T cell receptor (beta chain) was recovered during a study of T cells in Graves' hyperthyroidism and ophthalmopathy. The CDR3 loop spans 17 amino acids. Germline V gene lookup returns CDR1 LGHDT and CDR2 YNNKEL (reference sequence). V trimming: 1 base; J trimming: 6 bases; junction bases outside the gene matches: 6. In patients aged 18 to 65, hyperthyroidism was newly diagnosed, with duration under 2 months. Exclusions: uncontrolled infection, other autoimmune disease, pregnancy, lactation. What was amplified from RNA transcripts were TCR beta CDR3 regions. In the first-round RT-PCR of the TCR CDR3, the HTBI primer set was used. Each CDR3 protein is one row after TCRdb ran MiXCR on the multiplex PCR reads. Of around 700,000 distinct CDR3 sequences detected, 15% to 20% appear once; the ten largest clones hold 16%. This clonotype was detected many times.

The material sequenced was blood. The chain combines TRBV3-1 with TRBJ2-1; 13 bases are a match to TRBD2. The TCR sequence derives from a woman aged 50 to 65 with Graves' hyperthyroidism that later progressed to Graves' ophthalmopathy. The CDR3 nucleotides are TGTGCCAGCAGCCAAGTTACTAGCGGGGGGGCTGTCAATGAGCAGTTCTTC. It specifies CASSQVTSGGAVNEQFF.